A single sample gave rise to the 32 T cell receptor beta chains below, sequenced in a study of T cells in Graves' hyperthyroidism and ophthalmopathy. RNA transcripts gave rise to amplified TCR beta CDR3 regions. The HTBI primer set was used in a first-round RT-PCR of the TCR CDR3. TCRdb re-analysed the multiplex PCR reads in MiXCR, keeping a single row per CDR3 protein. This repertoire shows approximately 560,000 distinct CDR3 sequences, around 46% found once; its top ten account for approximately 8.2%. Sample: peripheral blood or thyroid tissue (not recorded which). All receptors come from a young woman with Graves' hyperthyroidism.

The chain joins TRBV25-1 to TRBJ2-2; D gene ambiguous. V lost 1 base to trimming and J lost 8 bases, with 11 bases between them. Germline assignment: CDR1 MGHDK and CDR2 SYGVNS. There are 14 residues in the CDR3. The CDR3 loop reads CASSESREGGELFF. The CDR3 coding sequence is TGTGCCAGCAGTGAATCTCGAGAAGGAGGGGAGCTGTTTTTT.

The sample holds many counts of this clonotype. The V call is TRBV7-8, the J call TRBJ2-5, with 10 bases lining up with TRBD1. This CDR3 has 16 residues. Germline CDR1 and CDR2: SGHVS and FQNEAQ. V lost 5 bases to trimming and J lost 0 bases; unmatched junction nucleotides: 6. The CDR3 DNA is TGTGCCAGCAGCCTCCGGGACAGGGGATACCAAGAGACCCAGTACTTC. The encoded protein is CASSLRDRGYQETQYF.

This clonotype came up a few times. The chain combines TRBV20-1 with TRBJ1-2; D might be TRBD1 (6 bases). Germline V gives CDR1 DFQATT, CDR2 SNEGSKA (reference sequence). V gave up 3 bases and J gave up 1 base, with 18 bases separating them. The CDR3 spans 16 residues. The CDR3 is CSASDAGQGLNYGYTF. In nucleotides, the CDR3 is TGCAGTGCTAGTGATGCTGGTCAGGGGCTTAACTATGGCTACACCTTC.

Details on this clonotype: Compared with germline, one end of the junction differs, possibly owing to a read error. The V call is TRBV7-2, the J call TRBJ1-1, with 10 bases fitting TRBD1. CDR1 and CDR2 from the germline V gene are SGHTA and FQGNSA. The CDR3 covers 16 residues. CDR3 in DNA: TGCGCCAGCAGCCCTAGCGGGACAGGGGACGACACTGAAGCTTTCTTT. It translates to CASSPSGTGDDTEAFF.

This clonotype was seen more than once but under ten times. The chain combines TRBV7-9 with TRBJ1-1, with 12 nucleotides matching TRBD1. The CDR3 is 16 residues long. Germline V gene data show CDR1 as SEHNR and CDR2 as FQNEAQ (reference sequence). J lost 0 bases, V lost 6 bases, and 5 bases had no gene match. CDR3 DNA sequence: TGTGCCAGCAGGACCCGGGACAGGGGGCTGAACACTGAAGCTTTCTTT. This sequence encodes CASRTRDRGLNTEAFF.

In regard to this clonotype: A much bigger clone sits one base away, suggesting this may be a read error. The chain combines TRBV2 with TRBJ1-3; 7 nucleotides agree with TRBD1. This CDR3 is built from 14 residues. CDR1 and CDR2 from the germline V gene are SNHLY and FYNNEI. The CDR3 here is CASSQTGSGSTIYF. Written as DNA, the CDR3 is TGTGCCAGCAGTCAGACAGGGTCAGGAAGCACCATATATTTT.

CDR3 residues: CASSLREGIGTEAFF. The CDR3 nucleotides read TGCGCCAGCAGCTTGAGGGAGGGGATTGGCACTGAAGCTTTCTTT. The V call is TRBV5-1, the J call TRBJ1-1, with D possibly being TRBD1 (5 bases). The CDR3 covers 15 residues. The germline CDR1 and CDR2 sequences are SGHRS and YFSETQ. V shed 1 base and J shed 4 bases, with 14 bases lying between them. Complete variable domain (other parts from reference TRBV5-1 and TRBJ1-1): KAGVTQTPRYLIKTRGQQVTLSCSPISGHRSVSWYQQTPGQGLQFLFEYFSETQRNKGNFPGRFSGRQFSNSRSEMNVSTLELGDSALYLCASSLREGIGTEAFFGQGTRLTVV.

A remark on this clonotype: Since no conserved phenylalanine or tryptophan closes the CDR3, a read error is the likely cause. It is unclear where the CDR3 begins or ends on the DNA, so no DNA is shown, and the CDR3 is as TCRdb lists it. The V and J genes are TRBV7-8 and TRBJ1-4; the table's D gene call, TRBD1, was not cross checked with the DNA. The CDR3 comprises 10 residues, both ends counted. Per germline, CDR1 SGHVS and CDR2 FQNEAQ. The CDR3 loop is CASSSDRGLY.

This clonotype was seen many times. V is TRBV10-3 and J is TRBJ1-2; D perhaps matches TRBD1 (5 bases). V was pared by 8 bases and J by 8 bases, with 21 bases between. This CDR3 is 14 amino acids long. In germline, CDR1 is ENHRY, CDR2 SYGVKD. CDR3 amino acids: CAIDSGTGHWGYTF. The DNA for the CDR3 is TGTGCCATCGATTCCGGGACGGGCCACTGGGGCTACACCTTC.

This clonotype has more than one count but fewer than ten. The V gene is TRBV5-1, the J gene TRBJ2-7, with D perhaps matching TRBD2 (6 bases). The CDR3 contains 14 residues. Trimming left V 5 bases short and J 0 bases short, with 12 bases between. Germline loops: CDR1 SGHRS, CDR2 YFSETQ. The CDR3 bases are TGCGCCAGCAGTATTCGGGGGAGCTCCTACGAGCAGTACTTC. The encoded protein is CASSIRGSSYEQYF.

This clonotype was counted only a few times. The chain links TRBV5-4 to TRBJ2-7, with TRBD1 as a possible D gene (8 bases). V lost 4 bases to trimming and J lost 6 bases, with 20 bases between them. The CDR3 totals 15 residues. Per germline, CDR1 SGHNT and CDR2 YYREEE (reference sequence). This CDR3 reads CASSPSPDREGEQYF. CDR3 sequence (DNA): TGTGCCAGCAGCCCCAGCCCGGACAGGGAGGGCGAGCAGTACTTC.

CDR3: CSVDKQGADGYTF. For the CDR3, the DNA is TGCAGCGTGGATAAACAGGGGGCGGATGGCTACACCTTC. The chain recombines TRBV29-1 with TRBJ1-2, with 9 bases lining up with TRBD1. Germline V gives CDR1 SQVTM, CDR2 ANQGSEA. V trimming: 6 bases; J trimming: 6 bases; junction bases outside the gene matches: 8. The CDR3 is 13 amino acids.

This clonotype turned up a few times. This rearrangement joins TRBV19 to TRBJ2-7; D call uncertain. Germline loops: CDR1 LNHDA, CDR2 SQIVND (reference sequence). The CDR3 runs to 12 residues. Trimming took 5 bases from V and 3 from J, leaving 8 bases between them. CDR3 residues: CASSGWDYEQYF. The CDR3 bases are TGTGCCAGTAGTGGGTGGGACTACGAGCAGTACTTC.

The chain couples TRBV7-9 to TRBJ2-2; 8 bases map to TRBD1. Germline CDR1 and CDR2: SEHNR and FQNEAQ (reference sequence). V lost 3 bases to trimming and J lost 6 bases; unmatched junction nucleotides: 9. The CDR3 sequence is 16 residues long. CDR3 bases: TGTGCCAGCAGCTTTGGCGGGACAGGTTGGGCCGGGGAGCTGTTTTTT. It codes for CASSFGGTGWAGELFF.

This clonotype was picked up many times. The chain employs TRBV7-9 and TRBJ1-4; D not resolved. This CDR3 contains 16 residues. With 5 bases removed from V and 4 bases from J, the gap between germline ends came to 17 bases. Germline V lookup: CDR1 SEHNR, CDR2 FQNEAQ (reference sequence). The CDR3: CASSKSGGRLNEKLFF. DNA for the CDR3: TGTGCCAGCAGCAAAAGCGGAGGCAGACTTAATGAAAAACTGTTTTTT. The entire variable domain, with the rest obtained from reference TRBV7-9 and TRBJ1-4, is as follows: DTGVSQNPRHKITKRGQNVTFRCDPISEHNRLYWYRQTLGQGPEFLTYFQNEAQLEKSRLLSDRFSAERPKGSFSTLEIQRTEQGDSAMYLCASSKSGGRLNEKLFFGSGTQLSVL.

Only a few counts were recorded for this clonotype. The chain employs TRBV15 and TRBJ1-1; a weak D match, TRBD1 (6 bases). Germline V gene data show CDR1 as LNHNV and CDR2 as YYDKDF (reference sequence). This CDR3 has 16 amino acids. V lost 0 bases to trimming and J lost 2 bases, with 13 bases between them. DNA for the CDR3: TGTGCCACCAGCAGAGATCCAGGGGCTGGAAACACTGAAGCTTTCTTT. Amino acids: CATSRDPGAGNTEAFF.

The rearrangement links TRBV20-1 to TRBJ2-5; no reliable D call. The CDR3 covers 13 residues. The ends were cut back, 0 bases at V and 6 bases at J, with 11 bases in the middle. Germline assignment: CDR1 DFQATT and CDR2 SNEGSKA (reference sequence). The CDR3 sequence is CSARDLKPQTQYF. For the CDR3, the DNA is TGCAGTGCTAGAGATCTGAAACCACAGACCCAGTACTTC.

Turning to this clonotype: A read error is possible here, since a much larger clone lies one base away. This chain joins TRBV19 and TRBJ1-2, with a tentative D call TRBD1 (6 bases). This CDR3 region has 14 residues. Germline loops: CDR1 LNHDA, CDR2 SQIVND (reference sequence). For the CDR3, the DNA is TGTGCCAGTAGTGGACAGAAGGGCGACTATAGCTACACCTTC. Its protein product is CASSGQKGDYSYTF.

The chain recombines TRBV11-2 with TRBJ1-1; possible D gene TRBD1, 6 bases. Germline V gene data show CDR1 as SGHAT and CDR2 as FQNNGV. V dropped 3 bases and J dropped 3 bases, with 14 bases sitting between them. CDR3 length equals 15 residues. DNA for the CDR3: TGTGCCAGCAGCTTGACGTACAGGGAGGACACTGAAGCTTTCTTT. This encodes CASSLTYREDTEAFF.

This clonotype occurred a few times. The J gene is TRBJ1-1, the V gene TRBV19, with TRBD1 matching 8 bases. V lost 4 bases and J lost 1; bases outside the gene matches: 8. The CDR3 loop spans 16 amino acids. Germline values: CDR1 LNHDA, CDR2 SQIVND (reference sequence). The CDR3 region has the DNA TGTGCCAGTAGTACCGGGACAGGATTACCGAACACTGAAGCTTTCTTT. Residues: CASSTGTGLPNTEAFF.

The V gene is TRBV7-9, the J gene TRBJ2-7, with D possibly matching TRBD2 (7 bases). Deletions cut 5 bases from V and 0 bases from J, with 14 bases between. This CDR3 has 15 amino acids. Germline CDR1 SEHNR, CDR2 FQNEAQ (reference sequence). CDR3 bases: TGTGCCAGCAGCCAGGGGCGGGAGAGCTCCTACGAGCAGTACTTC. It specifies CASSQGRESSYEQYF.

Comments on this clonotype: The final CDR3 position lacks the conserved phenylalanine or tryptophan, pointing to a likely read error. The chain couples TRBV7-2 to TRBJ1-5; D is uncertain. Germline lookup yields CDR1 SGHTA and CDR2 FQGNSA. The V end lost 5 bases, the J end lost 2 bases, and 10 bases lay between the germline ends. The CDR3 has 14 residues. The CDR3 nucleotides read TGTGCCAGCAGCCGTCAACACCGCAATCAGCCCCAGCATTCT. As protein: CASSRQHRNQPQHS.

The gene calls are TRBV9 and TRBJ2-5; D is unresolved. The CDR3 spans 15 residues. From germline, CDR1 is SGDLS and CDR2 YYNGEE. Trimming stripped 0 bases from V and 4 bases from J, with 13 bases between. CDR3 loop: CASSVGQTSRETQYF. For the CDR3, the DNA is TGTGCCAGCAGCGTAGGGCAAACTTCGCGAGAGACCCAGTACTTC.

This chain uses TRBV11-1 with TRBJ2-7; D possibly corresponds to TRBD2 (6 bases). The germline V gene has CDR1 SGHAT and CDR2 FQDESV (reference sequence). The length of the CDR3 is 14 residues. CDR3 nucleotide sequence: TGTGCTAGGAACCGGGACTCGTCAGGGTACGAGCAGTACTTC. It codes for CARNRDSSGYEQYF.

On this clonotype itself: One end of the junction does not line up with germline, which may come from a read error. The V and J genes are TRBV12-3 or TRBV12-4 and TRBJ1-1, with D maybe TRBD1 (5 bases). This CDR3 contains 13 residues. The CDR3 DNA reads TGTGCCAGCAGTTTACTGCAGGGAGAAGCTTTGGTCTTT. It codes for CASSLLQGEALVF.

This clonotype was counted a few times. This may be a read error: a much more frequent sequence differs by one nucleotide. The rearrangement uses TRBV7-2 and TRBJ2-7; D is ambiguous. CDR1 and CDR2 from the germline V gene are SGHTA and FQGNSA. The V and J ends lost 6 bases and 0 bases respectively, with 9 bases between them. The CDR3 runs 13 residues. Here the CDR3 DNA reads TGTGCCAGCAGTAAGGGCGGCTCCTACGAGCAGTACTTC. This sequence encodes CASSKGGSYEQYF.

The chain links TRBV10-3 to TRBJ1-2, with TRBD1 matching 7 bases. After removal of 2 bases from V and 6 bases from J, the junction contained 9 bases not matched to a gene. Germline V gene sequence: CDR1 ENHRY, CDR2 SYGVKD. This CDR3 is 15 amino acids long. The CDR3 nucleotides are TGTGCCATCAGTGAGGGTTCAGGGGGGGACGATGGCTACACCTTC. It codes for CAISEGSGGDDGYTF.

A few counts support this clonotype. The chain has TRBV20-1 and TRBJ2-5; 9 bases align to TRBD2. J was trimmed by 4 bases and V by 6 bases; bases with no gene match: 9. Germline values: CDR1 DFQATT, CDR2 SNEGSKA (reference sequence). There are 14 residues in the CDR3. The CDR3 reads CSATAGTSIETQYF. In nucleotides, the CDR3 is TGCAGTGCCACCGCCGGGACTAGCATAGAGACCCAGTACTTC.

As concerns this clonotype: A read error may produce the germline difference seen at one junction end. This chain joins TRBV7-4 and TRBJ1-1; D is unclear. This CDR3 has 15 amino acids. Germline CDR1 is SGHVT and CDR2 is SQSDAQ. CDR3 sequence: CASSLAQEAYTEASF. The CDR3 DNA reads TGTGCCAGCAGCTTAGCGCAAGAGGCGTACACTGAAGCTTCCTTT. Using reference TRBV7-4 and TRBJ1-1 for the parts outside the CDR3, the full variable domain is GAGVSQSPRYKVAKRGRDVALRCDSISGHVTLYWYRQTLGQGSEVLTYSQSDAQRDKSGRPSGRFSAERPERSVSTLKIQRTEQGDSAVYLCASSLAQEAYTEASFGQGTRLTVV.

V is TRBV7-2 and J is TRBJ2-7; 12 nucleotides line up with TRBD1. The CDR3 is 16 amino acids. V was pared by 5 bases and J by 5 bases, with 10 bases of the junction left unmatched. Germline lookup yields CDR1 SGHTA and CDR2 FQGNSA. The CDR3 loop is CASSGGPGTGGDEQYF. In DNA form, the CDR3 reads TGTGCCAGCAGCGGAGGGCCCGGGACAGGGGGCGACGAGCAGTACTTC.

The V gene is TRBV29-1, the J gene TRBJ1-2, with 7 bases that match TRBD1. Trimming at V came to 1 base and at J to 1 base, leaving 6 bases not matched to a gene. This CDR3 region has 15 residues. Germline V gives CDR1 SQVTM, CDR2 ANQGSEA. Here the CDR3 DNA reads TGCAGCGTTGAAGTTCCCTGGGACAGTAACTATGGCTACACCTTC. Protein: CSVEVPWDSNYGYTF.

There are a few counts of this clonotype. V usage is TRBV7-8 and J usage is TRBJ1-4, with D hard to call. The germline gives CDR1 SGHVS, CDR2 FQNEAQ. Trimming took off 5 bases at V and 10 bases at J, with 11 bases between the two ends. This CDR3 contains 12 residues. In DNA, the CDR3 is TGTGCCAGCAGCCCTCTACTAGGAAAACTGTTTTTT. This encodes CASSPLLGKLFF.